One sample yielded the 26 T cell receptor beta chains listed below, sequenced in a study of cytomegalovirus exposure and HLA in healthy donors. The PCR contained 60 Vbeta and 13 Jbeta primers. Some clones are missing from TCRdb's copy, which holds only in-frame ones; the method was immunoSEQ multiplex PCR. The profile shows 150,000 to 200,000 clones, roughly 65% of them singletons. Sequenced: PBMCs. These receptor sequences come from a man aged 18 to 35 in good health and CMV-seropositive.

The chain has TRBV6-6 and TRBJ1-5; a possible D gene is TRBD1 (6 bases). The V gene lost 0 bases and the J gene lost 5 bases, with 11 bases spanning the gap. Looked up from germline, CDR1 is MNHNY and CDR2 is SVGAGI (reference sequence). This CDR3 spans 15 amino acids. This CDR3 is CASSYSSGGDQPQHF. In DNA, the CDR3 is TGTGCCAGCAGTTACTCGAGCGGGGGCGATCAGCCCCAGCATTTT.

CDR3 sequence (DNA): TGTGCCAGCAGTTCTAGGACGGGAAATCAGCCCCAGCATTTT. Protein: CASSSRTGNQPQHF. The chain joins TRBV27 to TRBJ1-5; D is unclear. CDR1 MNHEY and CDR2 SMNVEV come from the germline V gene (reference sequence). The CDR3 sequence is 14 residues long. Deletions cut 4 bases from V and 4 bases from J, with 11 bases between.

The V call is TRBV7-9, the J call TRBJ1-1, with 8 bases that match TRBD1. The CDR3 length is 15 residues. CDR1 and CDR2 (germline): SEHNR, FQNEAQ (reference sequence). V was pared by 5 bases and J by 1 base, with 6 bases of the junction left unmatched. CDR3 in amino acids: CASSAGDRTNTEAFF. CDR3 nucleotides: TGTGCCAGCAGCGCCGGGGACAGGACGAACACTGAAGCTTTCTTT.

The J gene is TRBJ1-1, the V gene TRBV13; 9 positions match TRBD1. The CDR3 consists of 15 residues. The germline V gene has CDR1 PRHDT and CDR2 FYEKMQ (reference sequence). The V segment lost 5 bases and the J segment 2 bases; nucleotides outside the gene matches: 6. CDR3 bases: TGTGCCAGCAGCGTATTACAGGGGGCCAACACTGAAGCTTTCTTT. It is translated as CASSVLQGANTEAFF.

This chain joins TRBV2 and TRBJ2-1; 10 bases line up with TRBD2. From germline, CDR1 is SNHLY and CDR2 FYNNEI. Losses at the gene ends were 7 bases for V and 1 base for J; bases not matched to a gene: 10. The CDR3 extends over 17 amino acids. The CDR3 DNA reads as TGTGCCAGCATTGGAGCGGGAGGGCCGCGGTCCTACAATGAGCAGTTCTTC. It codes for CASIGAGGPRSYNEQFF.

This clone showed up just a few times. This CDR3 is also generated by other DNA sequences in the sample. This chain uses TRBV7-9 with TRBJ1-2; TRBD1 aligns across 8 bases. CDR3 size: 15 residues. The V gene's germline CDR1 is SEHNR and CDR2 FQNEAQ (reference sequence). V shed 1 base, J shed 2 bases, and the junction held 3 bases outside the gene matches. The CDR3 here is CASSLGQGTNYGYTF. CDR3 nucleotides: TGTGCCAGCAGCTTAGGACAGGGGACCAACTATGGCTACACCTTC. Combining the CDR3 with reference TRBV7-9 and TRBJ1-2 gives the whole variable domain DTGVSQNPRHKITKRGQNVTFRCDPISEHNRLYWYRQTLGQGPEFLTYFQNEAQLEKSRLLSDRFSAERPKGSFSTLEIQRTEQGDSAMYLCASSLGQGTNYGYTFGSGTRLTVV.

J is TRBJ1-4 and V is TRBV2; 7 bases are a match to TRBD1. With 5 bases clipped from V and 8 bases from J, the junction kept 14 bases outside the gene matches. Germline V gives CDR1 SNHLY, CDR2 FYNNEI. The CDR3 is 16 amino acids. CDR3 protein: CASSQPGGGGEEKLFF. CDR3 bases: TGTGCCAGCAGTCAACCGGGTGGAGGGGGCGAGGAAAAACTGTTTTTT.

The chain joins TRBV28 to TRBJ1-1, with D perhaps matching TRBD1 (5 bases). Looked up from germline, CDR1 is MDHEN and CDR2 is SYDVKM. The V gene lost 5 bases and the J gene lost 4 bases, with 17 bases spanning the gap. This CDR3 comprises 15 residues. The CDR3 spells CASSTNRGTATEAFF. CDR3 sequence (DNA): TGTGCCAGCAGTACGAATCGGGGGACGGCCACTGAAGCTTTCTTT.

The CDR3 coding sequence is TGTGCCAGCAGTTTAGGGACCAGGGGTCGAGAAAAACTGTTTTTT. Amino acid sequence: CASSLGTRGREKLFF. The V and J genes are TRBV28 and TRBJ1-4, with TRBD1 as a possible D gene (6 bases). Trimming stripped 2 bases from V and 8 bases from J, with 15 bases between. Germline CDR1 MDHEN, CDR2 SYDVKM. The CDR3 has 15 amino acids.

The V call is TRBV13, the J call TRBJ1-6, with D uncertain. V shed 1 base and J shed 10 bases, with 14 bases lying between them. Germline values: CDR1 PRHDT, CDR2 FYEKMQ (reference sequence). The CDR3 runs 15 residues. In DNA form, the CDR3 reads TGTGCCAGCAGCTTAGAGGTGCACGTCGGGTCACCCCTCCACTTT. Translating it yields CASSLEVHVGSPLHF. The entire variable domain, with the rest obtained from reference TRBV13 and TRBJ1-6, is as follows: AAGVIQSPRHLIKEKRETATLKCYPIPRHDTVYWYQQGPGQDPQFLISFYEKMQSDKGSIPDRFSAQQFSDYHSELNMSSLELGDSALYFCASSLEVHVGSPLHFGNGTRLTVT.

The chain recombines TRBV28 with TRBJ1-2; no clear D gene. This CDR3 contains 11 residues. Germline V gene data show CDR1 as MDHEN and CDR2 as SYDVKM. V shed 6 bases and J shed 8 bases, with 10 bases lying between them. The CDR3 DNA is TGTGCCAGCAGCCCTGAGGAAGGCTACACCTTC. As protein: CASSPEEGYTF.

The V and J genes are TRBV21-1 and TRBJ2-5; whether TRBD2, the table's D call, matches the DNA was not checked. TRBV21-1 is a listed pseudogene. The CDR3 extends over 21 amino acids. Written as DNA, the CDR3 is TGTGCCAGCAGCAAAGAGATATGCGAGACTAGCGGGAGGAAGGGCCAAGAGACCCAGTACTTC. Its protein is CASSKEICETSGRKGQETQYF.

This chain connects TRBV5-4 to TRBJ2-3; D remains unclear. The CDR3 runs 12 residues. V gave up 0 bases and J gave up 11 bases, with 10 bases separating them. The germline V gene has CDR1 SGHNT and CDR2 YYREEE (reference sequence). CDR3 amino acids: CASSLADLEQYF. CDR3 sequence (DNA): TGTGCCAGCAGCTTGGCCGATCTAGAGCAGTATTTT. The full variable domain, in which reference TRBV5-4 and TRBJ2-3 provide the parts outside the CDR3, is ETGVTQSPTHLIKTRGQQVTLRCSSQSGHNTVSWYQQALGQGPQFIFQYYREEENGRGNFPPRFSGLQFPNYSSELNVNALELDDSALYLCASSLADLEQYFGPGTRLTVL.

The CDR3 DNA sequence: TGTGCTAGTGGTTTGGTACCCCTCGGGACAGGAAATTCACCCCTCCACTTT. The encoded protein is CASGLVPLGTGNSPLHF. This chain joins TRBV12-5 and TRBJ1-6; TRBD1 aligns across 8 bases. The germline V gene has CDR1 LGHNT and CDR2 FRNRAP. The V gene end was trimmed by 0 bases and the J gene end by 7 bases; junction bases not matched to a gene: 8. CDR3 length: 17 residues. Full variable domain (missing parts from reference TRBV12-5 and TRBJ1-6): DARVTQTPRHKVTEMGQEVTMRCQPILGHNTVFWYRQTMMQGLELLAYFRNRAPLDDSGMPKDRFSAEMPDATLATLKIQPSEPRDSAVYFCASGLVPLGTGNSPLHFGNGTRLTVT.

V is TRBV4-1 and J is TRBJ1-2; TRBD1 matches at 8 bases. The V gene end was trimmed by 3 bases and the J gene end by 7 bases; junction bases not matched to a gene: 4. CDR3 length equals 13 residues. In germline, CDR1 is MGHRA, CDR2 YSYEKL. In DNA form, the CDR3 reads TGCGCCAGCAGCCAGACAGGGGTGCGTGGCTACACCTTC. This translates into CASSQTGVRGYTF.

The chain is built from TRBV18 and TRBJ1-2; TRBD1 matches 7 bases. CDR3 length equals 15 residues. Germline V lookup: CDR1 KGHSH, CDR2 LQKENI. J was trimmed by 0 bases and V by 3 bases; bases with no gene match: 4. The CDR3 DNA follows: TGTGCCAGCTCACCGGCAGGGGGTCCTAACTATGGCTACACCTTC. Amino acid sequence: CASSPAGGPNYGYTF.

This chain connects TRBV5-1 to TRBJ2-7, with D possibly being TRBD1 (5 bases). Germline CDR1 reads SGHRS; CDR2 reads YFSETQ. CDR3 length: 13 amino acids. Trimming stripped 4 bases from V and 3 bases from J, with 11 bases between. In DNA, the CDR3 is TGCGCCAGCAGCCCTCAAGGGGTCTACGAGCAGTACGTC. Translated, it gives CASSPQGVYEQYV.

This chain links TRBV15 with TRBJ2-7, with D unresolved. The ends were cut back, 0 bases at V and 0 bases at J, with 9 bases in the middle. CDR3 length: 15 residues. Per germline, CDR1 LNHNV and CDR2 YYDKDF (reference sequence). CDR3 nucleotides: TGTGCCACCAGCAGAGATTACACTAACTCCTACGAGCAGTACGTC. Translation gives CATSRDYTNSYEQYV.

This chain joins TRBV9 and TRBJ2-3; TRBD1 is a possible D gene (5 bases). The length of the CDR3 is 17 residues. The germline V gene encodes CDR1 SGDLS and CDR2 YYNGEE. V was shortened by 4 bases and J by 1 base, with 19 bases between the two germline ends. As DNA, the CDR3 is TGTGCCAGCAGCCCCCTGGGTCAGGGTCTAGGCACAGATACGCAGTATTTT. Encoded protein: CASSPLGQGLGTDTQYF. The variable domain in full, with the rest retrieved from reference TRBV9 and TRBJ2-3, is DSGVTQTPKHLITATGQRVTLRCSPRSGDLSVYWYQQSLDQGLQFLIQYYNGEERAKGNILERFSAQQFPDLHSELNLSSLELGDSALYFCASSPLGQGLGTDTQYFGPGTRLTVL.

As DNA, the CDR3 is TGTGCCAGCAGTCTGGGACAGGGGGCTAATCAGCCCCAGCATTTT. It translates to CASSLGQGANQPQHF. The J gene is TRBJ1-5, the V gene TRBV28; TRBD1 agrees at 12 bases. CDR3 length: 15 residues. The germline V gene encodes CDR1 MDHEN and CDR2 SYDVKM. V trimming: 5 bases; J trimming: 4 bases; junction bases outside the gene matches: 3.

The chain uses TRBV4-1 and TRBJ2-3; D unresolved. CDR1 is MGHRA and CDR2 is YSYEKL in the germline V gene. The CDR3 covers 14 residues. Between the trimmed V and J ends, which lost 1 base and 2 bases, there was a span of 7 bases. The CDR3 DNA reads as TGCGCCAGCAGCCAAGCCCAGTCCACAGATACGCAGTATTTT. It yields the protein CASSQAQSTDTQYF.

This clone was seen a handful of times. This sequence joins TRBV5-1 and TRBJ1-4; 8 positions agree with TRBD1. V lost 1 base and J lost 3; bases outside the gene matches: 8. Germline CDR1 and CDR2: SGHRS and YFSETQ. This CDR3 is built from 17 residues. The CDR3 DNA follows: TGCGCCAGCAGCTTGTCCGCCCAGGGGGCGTCTAATGAAAAACTGTTTTTT. It is translated as CASSLSAQGASNEKLFF.

The chain joins TRBV11-2 to TRBJ2-1; perhaps TRBD2 as D (6 bases). The CDR3 covers 18 residues. CDR1 is SGHAT and CDR2 is FQNNGV in the germline V gene. Trimming took 5 bases from V and 1 from J, leaving 21 bases between them. This CDR3 reads CASSKDLSAGTSYNEQFF. The CDR3 region has the DNA TGTGCCAGCAGCAAAGATCTCTCGGCTGGGACTTCCTACAATGAGCAGTTCTTC.

The V call is TRBV15, the J call TRBJ2-1; 12 bases are a match to TRBD2. The CDR3 has 16 amino acids. The ends lost 0 bases at V and 9 bases at J; junction bases unmatched: 6. Germline V gene lookup returns CDR1 LNHNV and CDR2 YYDKDF (reference sequence). Here the CDR3 DNA reads TGTGCCACCAGCAGAGATCCTAGCGGGAGGGCCGGTGAGCAGTTCTTC. Translating it yields CATSRDPSGRAGEQFF.

The chain uses TRBV5-4 and TRBJ2-1; 14 nucleotides line up with TRBD2. This CDR3 comprises 14 residues. Germline V gene sequence: CDR1 SGHNT, CDR2 YYREEE (reference sequence). Trimming at V came to 0 bases and at J to 10 bases, leaving 0 bases not matched to a gene. CDR3 protein: CASSLGLAGGEQFF. Here the CDR3 DNA reads TGTGCCAGCAGCTTGGGACTAGCGGGAGGGGAGCAGTTCTTC.

The count of this clone is one. The chain is built from TRBV9 and TRBJ2-3, with D hard to call. Germline V gene lookup returns CDR1 SGDLS and CDR2 YYNGEE. Trimming removed 1 base at V and 1 base at J, with 7 bases between. This CDR3 contains 14 residues. Here the CDR3 reads CASSVLGGTDTQYF. The DNA of the CDR3 is TGTGCCAGCAGCGTATTAGGAGGCACAGATACGCAGTATTTT.